The present TCR beta chain was sequenced within a study of technical replicates of blood from several donors. The CDR3 extends over 15 amino acids. Germline V gives CDR1 SGHTA, CDR2 FQGNSA. Trimming shortened V by 2 bases and J by 7 bases, and 15 bases separated the two germline ends. Clones were sequenced by immunoSEQ multiplex PCR, and TCRdb holds only the in-frame ones, with some missing. The sample lists 70,000 or so clones; around 90% were seen once. This chain connects TRBV7-2 to TRBJ2-1; possibly TRBD1 for D (5 bases). This clonotype originated in a human donor in good health. Some clones in this sample may be carry-over from other donors' samples. The sample consisted of PBMCs. This chain's CDR3 is CASSLRASPGNEQFF. CDR3 nucleotide sequence: TGTGCCAGCAGCTTAAGGGCAAGCCCAGGGAATGAGCAGTTCTTC.